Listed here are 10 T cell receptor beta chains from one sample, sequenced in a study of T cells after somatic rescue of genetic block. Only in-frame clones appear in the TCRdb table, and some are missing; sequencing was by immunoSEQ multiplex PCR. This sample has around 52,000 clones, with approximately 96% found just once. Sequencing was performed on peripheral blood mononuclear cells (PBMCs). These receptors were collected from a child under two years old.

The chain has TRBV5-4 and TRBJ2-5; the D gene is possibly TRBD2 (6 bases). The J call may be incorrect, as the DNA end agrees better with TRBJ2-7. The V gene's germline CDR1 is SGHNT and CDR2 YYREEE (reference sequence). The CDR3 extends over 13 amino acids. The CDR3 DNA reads TGTGCCAGCAGCTTGGTGGGGGGAGACGAGCAGTACTTC. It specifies CASSLVGGDEQYF.

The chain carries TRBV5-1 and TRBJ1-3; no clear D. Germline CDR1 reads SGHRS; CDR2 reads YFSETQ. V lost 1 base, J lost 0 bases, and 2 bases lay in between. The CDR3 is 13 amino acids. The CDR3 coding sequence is TGCGCCAGCAGCTTGAGCTCTGGAAACACCATATATTTT. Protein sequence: CASSLSSGNTIYF.

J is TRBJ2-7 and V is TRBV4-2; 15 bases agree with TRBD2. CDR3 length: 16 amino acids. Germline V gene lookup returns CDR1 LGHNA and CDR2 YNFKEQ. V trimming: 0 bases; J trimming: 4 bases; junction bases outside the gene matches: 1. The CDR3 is CASSQEGLAGGYEQYF. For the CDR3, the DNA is TGTGCCAGCAGCCAAGAAGGACTAGCGGGAGGGTACGAGCAGTACTTC.

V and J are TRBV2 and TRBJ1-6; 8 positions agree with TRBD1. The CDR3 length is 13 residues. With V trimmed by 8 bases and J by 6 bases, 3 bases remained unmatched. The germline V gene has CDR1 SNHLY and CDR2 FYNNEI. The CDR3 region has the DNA TGTGCCAGCCAGGACAGGGCTAATTCACCCCTCCACTTT. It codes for CASQDRANSPLHF.

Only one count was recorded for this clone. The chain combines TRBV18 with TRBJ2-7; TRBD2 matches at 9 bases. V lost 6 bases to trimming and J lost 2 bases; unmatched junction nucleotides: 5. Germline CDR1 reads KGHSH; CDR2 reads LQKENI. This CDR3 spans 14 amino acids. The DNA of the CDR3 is TGTGCCAGCTCCCCTAGCGGGATCACCTACGAGCAGTACTTC. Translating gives CASSPSGITYEQYF.

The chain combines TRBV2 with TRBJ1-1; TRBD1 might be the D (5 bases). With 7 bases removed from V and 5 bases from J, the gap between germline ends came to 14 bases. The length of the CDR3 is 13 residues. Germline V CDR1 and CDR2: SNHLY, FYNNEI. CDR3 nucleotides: TGTGCCAGCACGAGGGTCAGGGAGACTGAAGCTTTCTTT. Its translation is CASTRVRETEAFF.

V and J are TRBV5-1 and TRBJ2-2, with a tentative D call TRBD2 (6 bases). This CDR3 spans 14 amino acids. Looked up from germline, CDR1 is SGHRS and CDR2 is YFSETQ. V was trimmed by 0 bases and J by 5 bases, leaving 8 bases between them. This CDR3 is CASSLVGGTGELFF. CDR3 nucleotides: TGCGCCAGCAGCTTGGTTGGAGGGACCGGGGAGCTGTTTTTT. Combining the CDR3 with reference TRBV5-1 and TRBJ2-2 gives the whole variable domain KAGVTQTPRYLIKTRGQQVTLSCSPISGHRSVSWYQQTPGQGLQFLFEYFSETQRNKGNFPGRFSGRQFSNSRSEMNVSTLELGDSALYLCASSLVGGTGELFFGEGSRLTVL.

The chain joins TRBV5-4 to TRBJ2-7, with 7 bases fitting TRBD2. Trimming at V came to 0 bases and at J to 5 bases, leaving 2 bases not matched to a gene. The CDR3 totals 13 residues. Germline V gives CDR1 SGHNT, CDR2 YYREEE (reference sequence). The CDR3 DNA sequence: TGTGCCAGCAGCTTGGCCGGGGGGAACGAGCAGTACTTC. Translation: CASSLAGGNEQYF.

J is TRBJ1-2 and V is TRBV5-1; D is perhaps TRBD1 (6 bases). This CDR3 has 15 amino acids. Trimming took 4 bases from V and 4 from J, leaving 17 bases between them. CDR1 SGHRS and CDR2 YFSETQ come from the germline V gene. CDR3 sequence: CASSGPAGGLYGYTF. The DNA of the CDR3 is TGCGCCAGCAGCGGGCCAGCGGGGGGCCTCTATGGCTACACCTTC.

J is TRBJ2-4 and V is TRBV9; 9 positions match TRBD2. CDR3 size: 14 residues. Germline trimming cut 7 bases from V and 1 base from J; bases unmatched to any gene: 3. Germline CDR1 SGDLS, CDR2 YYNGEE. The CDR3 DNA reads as TGTGCCAGCGAGCGGGAGGAGGCCAAAAACATTCAGTACTTC. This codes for CASEREEAKNIQYF.